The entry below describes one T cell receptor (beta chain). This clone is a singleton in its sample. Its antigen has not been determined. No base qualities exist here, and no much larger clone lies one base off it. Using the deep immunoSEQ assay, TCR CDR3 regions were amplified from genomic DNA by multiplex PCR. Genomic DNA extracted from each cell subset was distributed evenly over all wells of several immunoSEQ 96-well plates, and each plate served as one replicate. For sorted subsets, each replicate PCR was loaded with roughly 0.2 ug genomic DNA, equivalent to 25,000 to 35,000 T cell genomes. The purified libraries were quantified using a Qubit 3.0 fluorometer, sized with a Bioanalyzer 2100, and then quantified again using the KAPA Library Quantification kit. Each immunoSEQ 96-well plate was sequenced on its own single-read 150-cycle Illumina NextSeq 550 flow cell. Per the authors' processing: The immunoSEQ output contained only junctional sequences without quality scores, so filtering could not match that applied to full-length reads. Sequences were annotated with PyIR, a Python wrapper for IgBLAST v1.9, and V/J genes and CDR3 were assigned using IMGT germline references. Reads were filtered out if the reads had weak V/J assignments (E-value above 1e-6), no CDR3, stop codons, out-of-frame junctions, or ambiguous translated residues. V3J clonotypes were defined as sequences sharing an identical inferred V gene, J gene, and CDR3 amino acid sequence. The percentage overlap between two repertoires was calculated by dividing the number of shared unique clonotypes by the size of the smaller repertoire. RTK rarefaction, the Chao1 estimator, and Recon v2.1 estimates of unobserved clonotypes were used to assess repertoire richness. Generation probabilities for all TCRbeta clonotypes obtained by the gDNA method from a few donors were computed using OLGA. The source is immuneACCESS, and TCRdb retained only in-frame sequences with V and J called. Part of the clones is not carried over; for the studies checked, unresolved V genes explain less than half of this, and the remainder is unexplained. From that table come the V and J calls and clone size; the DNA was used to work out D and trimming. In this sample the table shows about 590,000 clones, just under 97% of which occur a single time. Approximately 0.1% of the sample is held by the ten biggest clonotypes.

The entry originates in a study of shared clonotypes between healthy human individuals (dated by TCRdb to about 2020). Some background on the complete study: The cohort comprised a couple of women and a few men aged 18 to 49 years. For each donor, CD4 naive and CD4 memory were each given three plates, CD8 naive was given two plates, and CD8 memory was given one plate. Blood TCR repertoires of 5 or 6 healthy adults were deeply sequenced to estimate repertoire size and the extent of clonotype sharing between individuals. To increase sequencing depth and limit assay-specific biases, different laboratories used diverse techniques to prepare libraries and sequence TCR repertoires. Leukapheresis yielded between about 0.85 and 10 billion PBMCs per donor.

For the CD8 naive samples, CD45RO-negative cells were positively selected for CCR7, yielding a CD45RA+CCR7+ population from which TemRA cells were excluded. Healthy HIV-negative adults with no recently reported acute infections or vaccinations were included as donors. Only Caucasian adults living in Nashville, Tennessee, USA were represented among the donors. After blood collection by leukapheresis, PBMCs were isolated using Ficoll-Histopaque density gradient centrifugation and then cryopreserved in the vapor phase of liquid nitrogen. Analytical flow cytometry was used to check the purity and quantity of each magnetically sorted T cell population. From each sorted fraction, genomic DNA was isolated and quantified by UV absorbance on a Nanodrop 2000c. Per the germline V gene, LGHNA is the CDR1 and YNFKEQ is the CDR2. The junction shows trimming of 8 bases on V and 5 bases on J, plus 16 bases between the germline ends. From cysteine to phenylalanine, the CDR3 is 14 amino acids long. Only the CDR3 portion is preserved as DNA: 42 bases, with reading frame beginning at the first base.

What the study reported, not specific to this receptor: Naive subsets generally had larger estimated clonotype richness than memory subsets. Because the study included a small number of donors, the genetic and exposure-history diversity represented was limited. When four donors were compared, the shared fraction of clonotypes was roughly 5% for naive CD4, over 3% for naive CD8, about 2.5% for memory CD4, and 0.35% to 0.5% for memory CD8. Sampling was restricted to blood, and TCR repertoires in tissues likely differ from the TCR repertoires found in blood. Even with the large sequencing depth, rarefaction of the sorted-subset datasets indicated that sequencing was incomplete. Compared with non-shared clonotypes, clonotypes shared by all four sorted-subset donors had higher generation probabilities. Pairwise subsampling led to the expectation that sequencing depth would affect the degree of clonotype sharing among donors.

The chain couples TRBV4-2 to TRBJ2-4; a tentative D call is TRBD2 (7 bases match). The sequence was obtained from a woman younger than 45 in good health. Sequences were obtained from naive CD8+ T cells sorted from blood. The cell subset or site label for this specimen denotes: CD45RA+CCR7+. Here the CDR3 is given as CASRMEGGENIQYF. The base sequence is TGTGCCAGCCGTATGGAGGGGGGGGAAAACATTCAGTACTTC.